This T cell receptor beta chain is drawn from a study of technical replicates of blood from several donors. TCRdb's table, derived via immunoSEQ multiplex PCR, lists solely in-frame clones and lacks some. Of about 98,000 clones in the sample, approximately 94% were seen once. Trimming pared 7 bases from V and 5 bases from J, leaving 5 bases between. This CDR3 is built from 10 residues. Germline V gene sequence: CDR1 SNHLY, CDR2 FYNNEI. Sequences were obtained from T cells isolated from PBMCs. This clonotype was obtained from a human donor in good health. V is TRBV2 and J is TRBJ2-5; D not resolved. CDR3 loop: CASIMETQYF. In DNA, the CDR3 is TGTGCCAGCATTATGGAGACCCAGTACTTC.